The 27 T cell receptor beta chains below were found in one sample sequenced in a study of T cell responses to AZD1222 COVID-19 vaccine. Here immunoSEQ multiplex PCR was the method, and the copy in TCRdb shows in-frame clones only, minus some. Of 150,000 to 170,000 clones in the sample, around 90% were seen once. This material consisted of peripheral blood, taken on day 0 of AZD1222 vaccination. The receptors here all came from an adult in good health.

The chain employs TRBV7-9 and TRBJ1-1, with D unclear. With 5 bases removed from V and 3 bases from J, the gap between germline ends came to 13 bases. Germline CDR1 SEHNR, CDR2 FQNEAQ (reference sequence). The CDR3 runs to 14 residues. The CDR3 protein is CASSKDLEDTEAFF. The CDR3 coding sequence is TGTGCCAGCAGCAAGGACCTAGAGGACACTGAAGCTTTCTTT.

The V gene is TRBV7-2, the J gene TRBJ1-1, with no clear D. Deletions cut 0 bases from V and 4 bases from J, with 9 bases between. CDR3 size: 14 residues. Germline CDR1 is SGHTA and CDR2 is FQGNSA. The CDR3 sequence is CASSLAGPVTEAFF. The CDR3 nucleotides are TGTGCCAGCAGCTTAGCTGGACCTGTCACTGAAGCTTTCTTT.

CDR3 DNA: TGTGCCAGCAGCTCAGGGGGCGCAATCGCCGGGGAGCTGTTTTTT. Its protein product is CASSSGGAIAGELFF. This chain joins TRBV7-2 and TRBJ2-2; 8 bases line up with TRBD1. Germline CDR1 SGHTA, CDR2 FQGNSA. The V and J ends lost 4 bases and 6 bases, in that order; junction bases with no gene match: 7. The CDR3 is made up of 15 amino acids.

This sequence joins TRBV4-3 and TRBJ1-6; D might be TRBD1 (6 bases). V was clipped by 1 base and J by 6 bases, with 7 bases between them. Germline CDR1 reads LGHNA; CDR2 reads YSLEER. This CDR3 is built from 14 residues. The CDR3 region is CASSQGTANSPLHF. CDR3 nucleotide sequence: TGCGCCAGCAGCCAAGGGACAGCTAATTCACCCCTCCACTTT.

This clone was observed a single time. V gene TRBV20-1 combines with J gene TRBJ1-6; D not certain. CDR3 size: 13 residues. CDR1 is DFQATT and CDR2 is SNEGSKA in the germline V gene (reference sequence). The V gene lost 3 bases and the J gene lost 6 bases, with 9 bases spanning the gap. DNA of the CDR3: TGCAGTGCTAGTGACCCGAGTAATTCACCCCTCCACTTT. Protein sequence: CSASDPSNSPLHF.

V is TRBV7-2 and J is TRBJ2-7; D is perhaps TRBD1 (5 bases). The CDR3 has 12 amino acids. Germline CDR1 reads SGHTA; CDR2 reads FQGNSA. V was clipped by 8 bases and J by 4 bases, with 12 bases between them. As DNA, the CDR3 is TGTGCCAGCCGGGCAGGGAAGTACGAGCAGTACTTC. This codes for CASRAGKYEQYF.

V is TRBV11-2 and J is TRBJ2-7; no firm D call. CDR1 and CDR2 from the germline V gene are SGHAT and FQNNGV. Trimming stripped 4 bases from V and 0 bases from J, with 7 bases between. The CDR3 covers 13 residues. CDR3 nucleotide sequence: TGTGCCAGCAGCTCCCGCCCCTCCTACGAGCAGTACTTC. Translated, it gives CASSSRPSYEQYF.

V and J are TRBV7-9 and TRBJ1-1; TRBD1 agrees at 8 bases. The length of the CDR3 is 13 residues. Losses at the gene ends were 5 bases for V and 4 bases for J; bases not matched to a gene: 3. In germline, CDR1 is SEHNR, CDR2 FQNEAQ (reference sequence). The DNA for the CDR3 is TGTGCCAGCAGCACTACAGGGGGCACTGAAGCTTTCTTT. Translated, it gives CASSTTGGTEAFF.

The rearrangement links TRBV19 to TRBJ2-1; D is unresolved. The germline V and J ends were trimmed by 0 bases and 7 bases, with 4 bases remaining between them. Germline-derived CDR1 and CDR2 are LNHDA and SQIVND (reference sequence). The CDR3 covers 12 residues. The CDR3 loop is CASSIEGNEQFF. DNA of the CDR3: TGTGCCAGTAGTATAGAAGGGAATGAGCAGTTCTTC. Variable domain in full (rest from reference TRBV19 and TRBJ2-1): DGGITQSPKYLFRKEGQNVTLSCEQNLNHDAMYWYRQDPGQGLRLIYYSQIVNDFQKGDIAEGYSVSREKKESFPLTVTSAQKNPTAFYLCASSIEGNEQFFGPGTRLTVL.

The rearrangement joins TRBV5-6 to TRBJ2-1; D tentatively fits TRBD1 or TRBD2 (5 bases each). V lost 0 bases and J lost 4, with 11 bases in between. Germline-derived CDR1 and CDR2 are SGHDT and YYEEEE. This CDR3 has 15 amino acids. The CDR3 bases are TGTGCCAGCAGCTTGGGGGACCGGACGTACAATGAGCAGTTCTTC. It translates to CASSLGDRTYNEQFF.

V and J are TRBV7-2 and TRBJ1-2; no clear D gene. CDR3 length: 14 residues. Trimming stripped 1 base from V and 6 bases from J, with 12 bases between. Looked up from germline, CDR1 is SGHTA and CDR2 is FQGNSA. The CDR3: CASSLGRVGDGYTF. CDR3 bases: TGTGCCAGCAGCTTAGGCCGGGTCGGTGATGGCTACACCTTC.

V usage is TRBV5-6 and J usage is TRBJ1-6, with TRBD1 as a possible D gene (5 bases). CDR3 length: 16 residues. CDR1 is SGHDT, CDR2 YYEEEE, per germline. V dropped 4 bases and J dropped 0 bases, with 11 bases sitting between them. For the CDR3, the DNA is TGTGCCAGCAGCAGCCCCGGGGCCTCCTATAATTCACCCCTCCACTTT. This codes for CASSSPGASYNSPLHF.

This chain joins TRBV4-1 and TRBJ2-1; 15 bases agree with TRBD2. V dropped 4 bases and J dropped 2; count of bases not matched to a gene: 6. CDR1 and CDR2 (germline): MGHRA, YSYEKL. The CDR3 contains 18 residues. CDR3 in amino acids: CASSRGLAGGGPYNEQFF. CDR3 nucleotides: TGCGCCAGCAGCCGGGGACTAGCGGGGGGTGGTCCCTACAATGAGCAGTTCTTC.

The gene calls are TRBV5-5 and TRBJ2-7; 10 nucleotides match TRBD1. The CDR3 is made up of 14 amino acids. Germline CDR1 SGHKS, CDR2 YYEKEE (reference sequence). The V segment lost 3 bases and the J segment 2 bases; nucleotides outside the gene matches: 2. This chain's CDR3 is CASSWGQGTYEQYF. DNA for the CDR3: TGTGCCAGCAGCTGGGGACAGGGGACCTACGAGCAGTACTTC.

V usage is TRBV28 and J usage is TRBJ2-2; D perhaps matches TRBD1 (6 bases). CDR1 and CDR2 (germline): MDHEN, SYDVKM. V was pared by 8 bases and J by 2 bases, with 12 bases between. This CDR3 region has 14 residues. The CDR3 nucleotides are TGTGCCAGCTCAAGGGGACACAACACCGGGGAGCTGTTTTTT. It encodes CASSRGHNTGELFF.

This chain links TRBV5-6 with TRBJ2-3; 12 bases line up with TRBD1. Germline values: CDR1 SGHDT, CDR2 YYEEEE. V lost 2 bases, J lost 6 bases, and 4 bases stayed unmatched. This CDR3 contains 15 residues. The CDR3 DNA sequence: TGTGCCAGCAGCTTACCCGGGACAGGGGGCGATACGCAGTATTTT. Translated, it gives CASSLPGTGGDTQYF.

The chain carries TRBV9 and TRBJ2-7; 10 bases line up with TRBD2. The CDR3 runs 17 residues. With 0 bases clipped from V and 0 bases from J, the junction kept 6 bases outside the gene matches. Per germline, CDR1 SGDLS and CDR2 YYNGEE. The DNA of the CDR3 is TGTGCCAGCAGCGTAGGAGGTCCTAGCGGGGGCTCCTACGAGCAGTACTTC. Translated, it gives CASSVGGPSGGSYEQYF.

The chain employs TRBV18 and TRBJ2-1, with 11 positions matching TRBD1. CDR1 and CDR2 (germline): KGHSH, LQKENI. Trimming cost V 0 bases and J 5 bases; bases outside gene matches: 3. CDR3 size: 16 residues. The CDR3 is CASSPPGQGGDNEQFF. CDR3 DNA sequence: TGTGCCAGCTCACCACCGGGACAGGGGGGAGACAATGAGCAGTTCTTC. The complete variable domain, with remaining parts taken from reference TRBV18 and TRBJ2-1, reads NAGVMQNPRHLVRRRGQEARLRCSPMKGHSHVYWYRQLPEEGLKFMVYLQKENIIDESGMPKERFSAEFPKEGPSILRIQQVVRGDSAAYFCASSPPGQGGDNEQFFGPGTRLTVL.

The V call is TRBV7-2, the J call TRBJ1-3; 7 bases align to TRBD1. Germline V CDR1 and CDR2: SGHTA, FQGNSA. There are 16 residues in the CDR3. V shed 5 bases and J 2 bases; nucleotides not matched to a gene: 9. The chain's CDR3 is CASSPGRGRPGNTIYF. The CDR3 DNA reads as TGTGCCAGCAGCCCTGGAAGGGGGCGACCTGGAAACACCATATATTTT.

CDR3 in DNA: TGTGCCAGCAGCCCTACCTGGGACAACAACTATGGCTACACCTTC. Its protein product is CASSPTWDNNYGYTF. The chain has TRBV3-1 (or the pseudogene TRBV3-2) and TRBJ1-2; D perhaps matches TRBD1 (6 bases). V was clipped by 4 bases and J by 2 bases, with 14 bases between them. Germline V gene data show CDR1 as LGHDT and CDR2 as YNNKEL (reference sequence). The length of the CDR3 is 15 residues.

The V gene is TRBV20-1, the J gene TRBJ2-1; TRBD1 matches 7 bases. Trimming took 8 bases from V and 7 from J; bases not matched to a gene: 5. This CDR3 spans 11 amino acids. Germline values: CDR1 DFQATT, CDR2 SNEGSKA (reference sequence). The CDR3 DNA reads TGCAGTCTACAGGGGACGAATGAGCAGTTCTTC. Translated, it gives CSLQGTNEQFF.

The chain combines TRBV6-5 with TRBJ1-2; 8 positions agree with TRBD1. This CDR3 contains 13 residues. Germline CDR1 MNHEY, CDR2 SVGAGI. V lost 5 bases to trimming and J lost 9 bases; unmatched junction nucleotides: 8. CDR3 sequence (DNA): TGTGCCAGCAGTAACGGACAGGGAGCGAGCTACACCTTC. Protein sequence: CASSNGQGASYTF.

The chain links TRBV5-1 to TRBJ1-1; D is uncertain. In germline, CDR1 is SGHRS, CDR2 YFSETQ. V was clipped by 2 bases and J by 1 base, with 18 bases between them. There are 17 residues in the CDR3. The CDR3 spells CASSFRAGRTGNTEAFF. Here the CDR3 DNA reads TGCGCCAGCAGCTTTAGGGCAGGTAGGACGGGGAACACTGAAGCTTTCTTT.

This chain connects TRBV7-8 to TRBJ1-5; the D is unclear. The V end lost 1 base, the J end lost 6 bases, and 13 bases lay between the germline ends. The CDR3 has 15 amino acids. The germline gives CDR1 SGHVS, CDR2 FQNEAQ. CDR3 protein: CASSLDRTAGQPQHF. DNA for the CDR3: TGTGCCAGCAGCTTAGATAGGACGGCGGGTCAGCCCCAGCATTTT.

CDR3 nucleotide sequence: TGTGCCAGCAGCCCCATGGGCGGGACCAACACCGGGGAGCTGTTTTTT. It is translated as CASSPMGGTNTGELFF. The genes are TRBV7-2 and TRBJ2-2; weak D call: TRBD2 (6 bases). The germline CDR1 and CDR2 sequences are SGHTA and FQGNSA. V lost 5 bases and J 2 bases, leaving 15 bases between the germline ends. The CDR3 runs 16 residues.

The chain couples TRBV15 to TRBJ1-1; D gene uncertain. Trimming took off 2 bases at V and 0 bases at J, with 13 bases between the two ends. The CDR3 contains 16 residues. Germline V CDR1 and CDR2: LNHNV, YYDKDF (reference sequence). CDR3 amino acids: CATSRKTGGLNTEAFF. The CDR3 nucleotides read TGTGCCACCAGCAGAAAAACCGGAGGGTTGAACACTGAAGCTTTCTTT.

The CDR3, as DNA: TGTGCCGTCCAAGGACCCATAGTGGGACAGCCCCAGCATTTT. It specifies CAVQGPIVGQPQHF. The chain links TRBV6-5 to TRBJ1-5; D is undetermined. CDR1 is MNHEY and CDR2 is SVGAGI in the germline V gene. CDR3 length equals 14 residues. Between the trimmed V and J ends, which lost 11 bases and 7 bases, there was a span of 21 bases.